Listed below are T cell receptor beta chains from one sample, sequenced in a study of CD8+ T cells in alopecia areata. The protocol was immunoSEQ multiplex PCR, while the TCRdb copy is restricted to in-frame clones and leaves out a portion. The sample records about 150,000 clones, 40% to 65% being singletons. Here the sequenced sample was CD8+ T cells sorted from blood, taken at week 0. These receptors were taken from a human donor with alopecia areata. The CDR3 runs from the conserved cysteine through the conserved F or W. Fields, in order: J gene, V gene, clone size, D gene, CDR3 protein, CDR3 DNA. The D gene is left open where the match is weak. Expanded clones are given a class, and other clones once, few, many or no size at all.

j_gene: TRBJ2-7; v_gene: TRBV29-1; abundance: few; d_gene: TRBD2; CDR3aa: CSVRLAGIYEQYF; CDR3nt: TGCAGCGTCCGACTAGCGGGGATCTACGAGCAGTACTTC
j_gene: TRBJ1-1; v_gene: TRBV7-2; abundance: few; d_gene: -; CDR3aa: CASSPASEAFF; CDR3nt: TGTGCCAGCAGCCCCGCCTCTGAAGCTTTCTTT
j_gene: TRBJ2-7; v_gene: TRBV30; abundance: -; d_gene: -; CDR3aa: CAWAVGSPYEQYF; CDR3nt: TGTGCCTGGGCCGTCGGATCCCCCTACGAGCAGTACTTC
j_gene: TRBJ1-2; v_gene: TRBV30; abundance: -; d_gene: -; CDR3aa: CAWSVTWDSGYTF; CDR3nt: TGTGCCTGGAGTGTAACCTGGGACTCTGGCTACACCTTC
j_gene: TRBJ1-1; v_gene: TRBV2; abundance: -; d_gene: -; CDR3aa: CASSDSGYGTEAFF; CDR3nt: TGTGCCAGCAGTGATAGTGGGTATGGGACTGAAGCTTTCTTT
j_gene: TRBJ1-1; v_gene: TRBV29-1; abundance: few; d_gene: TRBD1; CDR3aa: CSVGTGGRTEAFF; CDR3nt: TGCAGCGTAGGTACAGGGGGCCGCACTGAAGCTTTCTTT
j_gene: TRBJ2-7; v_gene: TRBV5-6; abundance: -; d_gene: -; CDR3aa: CASSLLTADYEQYF; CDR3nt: TGTGCCAGCAGCTTGTTGACCGCGGACTACGAGCAGTACTTC
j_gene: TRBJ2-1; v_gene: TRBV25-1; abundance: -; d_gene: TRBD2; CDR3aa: CASSGLAGGRYVEQFF; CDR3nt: TGTGCCAGCAGTGGACTAGCGGGGGGGCGCTACGTTGAGCAGTTCTTC
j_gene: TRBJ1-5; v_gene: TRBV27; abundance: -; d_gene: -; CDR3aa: CASSPEPRGLPQHF; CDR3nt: TGTGCCAGCAGTCCGGAGCCCCGGGGTTTACCCCAGCATTTT
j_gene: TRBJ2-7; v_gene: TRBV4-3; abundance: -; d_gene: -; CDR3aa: CASSVYLDSRAYEQYF; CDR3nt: TGCGCCAGCAGCGTCTACCTGGACAGCCGTGCCTACGAGCAGTACTTC
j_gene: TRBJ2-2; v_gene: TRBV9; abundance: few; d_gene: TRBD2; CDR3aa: CASSVASTSGGHTGELFF; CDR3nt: TGTGCCAGCAGCGTAGCCTCAACCAGCGGGGGCCACACCGGGGAGCTGTTTTTT
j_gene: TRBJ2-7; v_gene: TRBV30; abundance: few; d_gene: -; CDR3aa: CAWQSAYEQYF; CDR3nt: TGTGCCTGGCAATCAGCGTACGAGCAGTACTTC
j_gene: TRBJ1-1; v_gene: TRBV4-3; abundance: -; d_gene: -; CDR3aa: CASSQEGSALNTEAFF; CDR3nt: TGCGCCAGCAGCCAAGAAGGGTCAGCCCTGAACACTGAAGCTTTCTTT
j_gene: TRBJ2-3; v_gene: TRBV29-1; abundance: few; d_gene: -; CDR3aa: CSVEGKREDTQYF; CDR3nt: TGCAGCGTTGAGGGAAAGCGCGAAGATACGCAGTATTTT
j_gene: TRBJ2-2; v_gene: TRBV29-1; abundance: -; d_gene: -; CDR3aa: CSVEDHRGTSTGELFF; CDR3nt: TGCAGCGTTGAAGATCATCGGGGGACCAGCACCGGGGAGCTGTTTTTT
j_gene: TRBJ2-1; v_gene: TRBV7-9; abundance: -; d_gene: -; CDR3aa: CASSPGPNEQFF; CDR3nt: TGTGCCAGCAGCCCCGGACCCAATGAGCAGTTCTTC
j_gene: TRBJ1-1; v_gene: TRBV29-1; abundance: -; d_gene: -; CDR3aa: CSVSRGGDAFF; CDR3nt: TGCAGCGTATCCCGTGGTGGGGATGCTTTCTTT
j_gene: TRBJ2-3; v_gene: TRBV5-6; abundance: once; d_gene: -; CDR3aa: CASSSSGSAQYF; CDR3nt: TGTGCCAGCAGCTCCTCGGGGAGTGCGCAGTATTTT
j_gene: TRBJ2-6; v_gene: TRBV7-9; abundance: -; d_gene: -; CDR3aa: CASSLADSGANVLTF; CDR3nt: TGTGCCAGCAGCTTAGCCGACTCTGGGGCCAACGTCCTGACTTTC
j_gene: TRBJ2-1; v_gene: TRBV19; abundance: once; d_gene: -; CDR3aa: CASMGDRLDEQFF; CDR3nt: TGTGCCAGTATGGGGGACCGACTGGATGAGCAGTTCTTC
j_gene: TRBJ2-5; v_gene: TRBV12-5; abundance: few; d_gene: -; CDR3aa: CASGLGAETQYF; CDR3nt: TGTGCTAGTGGTTTGGGGGCGGAGACCCAGTACTTC
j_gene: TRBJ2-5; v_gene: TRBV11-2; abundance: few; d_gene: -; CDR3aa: CASSAAGKETQYF; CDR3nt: TGTGCCAGCAGCGCAGCAGGGAAAGAGACCCAGTACTTC
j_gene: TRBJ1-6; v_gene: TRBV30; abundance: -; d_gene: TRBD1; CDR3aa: CAWSPGTGVSPLHF; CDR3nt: TGTGCCTGGAGTCCCGGGACAGGGGTTTCACCCCTCCACTTT
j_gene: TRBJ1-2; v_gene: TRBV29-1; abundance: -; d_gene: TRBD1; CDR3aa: CSVSLTSGGTYGYTF; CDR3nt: TGCAGCGTTTCGCTAACTTCAGGGGGCACCTATGGCTACACCTTC
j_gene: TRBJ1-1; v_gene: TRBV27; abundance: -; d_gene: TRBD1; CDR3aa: CASRTGVTEAFF; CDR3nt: TGTGCCAGCAGGACAGGGGTTACTGAAGCTTTCTTT
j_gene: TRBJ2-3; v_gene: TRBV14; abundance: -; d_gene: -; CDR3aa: CASSPPPGSRTDTQYF; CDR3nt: TGTGCCAGCAGCCCTCCACCCGGGTCCCGCACAGATACGCAGTATTTT
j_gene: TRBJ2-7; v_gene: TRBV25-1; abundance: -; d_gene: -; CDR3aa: CASSLGKSYEQYF; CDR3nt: TGTGCCAGCAGCTTAGGGAAAAGCTACGAGCAGTACTTC
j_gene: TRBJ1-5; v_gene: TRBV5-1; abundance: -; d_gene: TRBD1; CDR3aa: CASSPGTGLNQPQHF; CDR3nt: TGCGCCAGCAGCCCCGGGACAGGATTAAATCAGCCCCAGCATTTT
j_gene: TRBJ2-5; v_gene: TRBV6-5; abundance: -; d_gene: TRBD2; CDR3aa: CASSLAGVQETQYF; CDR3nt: TGTGCCAGCAGCCTAGCGGGGGTCCAAGAGACCCAGTACTTC
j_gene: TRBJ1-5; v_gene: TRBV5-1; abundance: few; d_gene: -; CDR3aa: CASSSHGGPNQPQHF; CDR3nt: TGCGCCAGCAGCTCCCACGGGGGTCCCAATCAGCCCCAGCATTTT
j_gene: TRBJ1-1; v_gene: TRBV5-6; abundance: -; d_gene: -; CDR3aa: CASSLNGFNTEAFF; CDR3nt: TGTGCCAGCAGCTTGAATGGGTTTAACACTGAAGCTTTCTTT
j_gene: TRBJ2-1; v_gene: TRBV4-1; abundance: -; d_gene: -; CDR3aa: CASSMSGSSGSYNEQFF; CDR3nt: TGCGCCAGCAGCATGTCGGGAAGTTCAGGCTCCTACAATGAGCAGTTCTTC
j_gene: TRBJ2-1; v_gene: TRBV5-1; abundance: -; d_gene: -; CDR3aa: CASSIGGGNNEQFF; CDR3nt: TGCGCCAGCAGCATAGGCGGGGGCAACAATGAGCAGTTCTTC
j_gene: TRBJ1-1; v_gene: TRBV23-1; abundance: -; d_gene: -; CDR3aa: CASSQSPGQNTEAFF; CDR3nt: TGCGCCAGCAGCCAATCGCCGGGACAGAACACTGAAGCTTTCTTT
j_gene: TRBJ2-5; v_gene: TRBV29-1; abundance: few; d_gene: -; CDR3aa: CSVVGDGEETQYF; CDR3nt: TGCAGCGTTGTAGGGGACGGCGAAGAGACCCAGTACTTC
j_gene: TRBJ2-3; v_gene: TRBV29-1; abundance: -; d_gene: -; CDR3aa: CSVVAGMNTQYF; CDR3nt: TGCAGCGTTGTAGCAGGGATGAATACGCAGTATTTT
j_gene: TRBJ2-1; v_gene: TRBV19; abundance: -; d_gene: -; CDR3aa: CASSPDGYNEQFF; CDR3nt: TGTGCCAGTAGCCCGGATGGATACAATGAGCAGTTCTTC
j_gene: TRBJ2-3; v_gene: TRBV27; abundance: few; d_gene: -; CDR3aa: CASSHNWRDTQYF; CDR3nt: TGTGCCAGCAGCCACAACTGGAGGGATACGCAGTATTTT
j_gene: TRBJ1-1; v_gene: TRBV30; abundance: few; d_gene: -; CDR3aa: CAWNGGTTEAFF; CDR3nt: TGTGCCTGGAACGGGGGGACCACTGAAGCTTTCTTT
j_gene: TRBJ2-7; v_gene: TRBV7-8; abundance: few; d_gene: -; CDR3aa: CASSLVGSFLSYEQYF; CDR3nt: TGTGCCAGCAGCCTAGTGGGGAGCTTTCTCTCCTACGAGCAGTACTTC
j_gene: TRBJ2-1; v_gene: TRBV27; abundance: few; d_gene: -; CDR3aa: CASSPLANNEQFF; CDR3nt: TGTGCCAGCAGCCCACTAGCCAACAATGAGCAGTTCTTC
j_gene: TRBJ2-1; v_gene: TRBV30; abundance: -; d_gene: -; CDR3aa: CAWSNNYNEQFF; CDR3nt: TGTGCCTGGAGTAACAATTACAATGAGCAGTTCTTC
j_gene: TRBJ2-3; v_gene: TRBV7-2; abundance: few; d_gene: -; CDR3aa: CASIGGDSTDTQYF; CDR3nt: TGTGCCAGCATAGGCGGGGATAGCACAGATACGCAGTATTTT
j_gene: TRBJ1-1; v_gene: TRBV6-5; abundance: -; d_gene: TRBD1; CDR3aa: CASRDRVLTEAFF; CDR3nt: TGTGCCAGTCGAGACAGGGTTTTGACTGAAGCTTTCTTT
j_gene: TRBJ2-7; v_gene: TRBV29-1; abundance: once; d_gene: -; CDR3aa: CSVESGRAYEQYF; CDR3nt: TGCAGCGTTGAATCAGGTCGCGCCTACGAGCAGTACTTC
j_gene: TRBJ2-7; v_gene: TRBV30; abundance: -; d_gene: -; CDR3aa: CAWSVEGPYEQYF; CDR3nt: TGTGCCTGGAGTGTAGAGGGGCCCTACGAGCAGTACTTC
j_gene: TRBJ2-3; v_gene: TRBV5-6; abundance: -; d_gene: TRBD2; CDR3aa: CASSLATAGGRDTQYF; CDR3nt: TGTGCCAGCAGCTTGGCGACAGCGGGGGGTCGGGATACGCAGTATTTT
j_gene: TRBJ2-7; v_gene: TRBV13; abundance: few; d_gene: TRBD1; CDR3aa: CASSLADRAYEQYF; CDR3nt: TGTGCCAGCAGCTTAGCGGACAGGGCCTACGAGCAGTACTTC
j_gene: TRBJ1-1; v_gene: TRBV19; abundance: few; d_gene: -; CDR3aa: CASTALGGAEGEAFF; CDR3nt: TGTGCCAGTACCGCCCTGGGGGGGGCAGAGGGAGAAGCTTTCTTT
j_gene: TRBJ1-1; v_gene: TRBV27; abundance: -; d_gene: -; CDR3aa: CASSFRISNTEAFF; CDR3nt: TGTGCCAGCAGTTTTCGCATTTCCAACACTGAAGCTTTCTTT
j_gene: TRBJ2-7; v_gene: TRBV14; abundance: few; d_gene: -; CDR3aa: CASSQGTVMTSYEQYF; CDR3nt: TGTGCCAGCAGCCAAGGGACAGTGATGACCTCCTACGAGCAGTACTTC
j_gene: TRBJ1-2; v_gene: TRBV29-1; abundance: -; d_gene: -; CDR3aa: CSVEEGQGRYGYTF; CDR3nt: TGCAGCGTTGAAGAAGGGCAGGGTCGGTATGGCTACACCTTC
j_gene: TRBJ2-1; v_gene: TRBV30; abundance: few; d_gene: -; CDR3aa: CAWGRYNEQFF; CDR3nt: TGTGCCTGGGGAAGATACAATGAGCAGTTCTTC
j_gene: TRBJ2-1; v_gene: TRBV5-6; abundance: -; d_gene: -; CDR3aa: CASSFGDEQFF; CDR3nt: TGTGCCAGCAGCTTTGGGGATGAGCAGTTCTTC
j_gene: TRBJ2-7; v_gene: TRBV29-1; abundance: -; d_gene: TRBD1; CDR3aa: CSVASGQGRQYF; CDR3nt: TGCAGCGTTGCGAGCGGACAGGGGCGCCAGTACTTC